This T cell receptor (beta chain) was profiled in a study of blood T cell repertoires in COVID-19. About the research overall: COVID-19 samples collected from the United States, Italy and Spain covered acute and convalescent phases. Sample material is recorded as cDNA or gDNA derived from T cells, B-cell-depleted T cells, or PBMCs.

The V gene's germline CDR1 is SGHKS and CDR2 YYEKEE (reference sequence). There are 14 residues in the CDR3. V lost 3 bases, J lost 8 bases, and 5 bases stayed unmatched. Authors' methods: Scientists estimated how many nucleated cells there were by amplifying reference gene primers. Profiled with immunoSEQ multiplex PCR; TCRdb holds only in-frame clones, not every one. V, J and clone size derive from that table, while D and trimming were established from the DNA sequence. The sample holds approximately 200,000 clones, about 88% seen once. This TCR derives from a man aged 50 to 60 who had recovered from COVID-19. The chain links TRBV5-5 to TRBJ1-6, with TRBD1 identical over 7 bases. Sequencing used peripheral blood. CDR3 nucleotide sequence: TGTGCCAGCAGCTCATCGACAGGGCATTCACCCCTCCACTTT. This gives the protein CASSSSTGHSPLHF.